This T cell receptor (beta chain) was documented in a study of shared clonotypes between healthy human individuals. Study findings and constraints: Non-shared clonotypes displayed generation probabilities falling below those of clonotypes present in all four donors.

A single count supports this clone. Antigen: not known. The ends were cut back, 4 bases at V and 5 bases at J, with 15 bases in the middle. Germline assignment: CDR1 SGHVS and CDR2 FQNEAQ. This CDR3 has 15 amino acids. Profiled with immunoSEQ multiplex PCR; TCRdb holds only in-frame clones, not every one. The table records about 2.4 million clones, over 85% of them present only once. Material: naive CD4+ T cells from PBMCs. The subset was: CD45RA+ positively selected. The TCR sequence derives from a man between 18 and 29 years old in good health. Some clones in this sample may be carry-over from other donors' samples. V usage is TRBV7-8 and J usage is TRBJ1-5, with a tentative D call TRBD1 (5 bases). CDR3 sequence: CASSSPGAGHQPQHF. CDR3 bases: TGTGCCAGCAGCTCCCCCGGGGCAGGGCATCAGCCCCAGCATTTT.